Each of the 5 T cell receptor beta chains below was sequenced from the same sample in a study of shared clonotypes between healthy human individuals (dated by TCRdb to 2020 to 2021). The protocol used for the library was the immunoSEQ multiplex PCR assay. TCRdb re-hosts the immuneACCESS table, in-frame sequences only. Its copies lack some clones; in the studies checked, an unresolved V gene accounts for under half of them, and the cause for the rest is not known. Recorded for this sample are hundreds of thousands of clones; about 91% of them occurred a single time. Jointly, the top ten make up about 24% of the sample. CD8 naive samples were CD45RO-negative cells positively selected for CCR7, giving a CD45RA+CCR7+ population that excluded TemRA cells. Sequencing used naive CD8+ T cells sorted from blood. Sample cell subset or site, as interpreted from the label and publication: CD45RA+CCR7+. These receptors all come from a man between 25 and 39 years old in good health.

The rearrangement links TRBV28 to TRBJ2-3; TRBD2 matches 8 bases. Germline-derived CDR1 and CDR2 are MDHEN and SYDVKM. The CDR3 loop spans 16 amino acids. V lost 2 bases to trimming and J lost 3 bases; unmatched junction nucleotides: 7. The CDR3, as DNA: TGTGCCAGCAGTTTAATGCGCGGGAGGCTTACAGATACGCAGTATTTT. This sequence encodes CASSLMRGRLTDTQYF.

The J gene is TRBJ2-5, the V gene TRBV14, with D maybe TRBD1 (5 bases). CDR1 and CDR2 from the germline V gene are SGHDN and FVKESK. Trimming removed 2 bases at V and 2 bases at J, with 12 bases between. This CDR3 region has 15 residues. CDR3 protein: CASSQFRGSQETQYF. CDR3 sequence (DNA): TGTGCCAGCAGCCAATTTAGGGGTTCACAAGAGACCCAGTACTTC.

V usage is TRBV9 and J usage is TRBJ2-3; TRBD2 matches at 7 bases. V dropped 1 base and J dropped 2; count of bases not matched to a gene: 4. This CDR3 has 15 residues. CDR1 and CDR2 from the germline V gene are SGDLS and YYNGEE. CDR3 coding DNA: TGTGCCAGCAGCGTAAGATGGGACTACACAGATACGCAGTATTTT. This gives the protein CASSVRWDYTDTQYF.

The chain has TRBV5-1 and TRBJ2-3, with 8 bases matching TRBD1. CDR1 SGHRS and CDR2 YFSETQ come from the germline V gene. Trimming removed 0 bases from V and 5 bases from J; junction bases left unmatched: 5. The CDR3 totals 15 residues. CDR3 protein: CASSLEGQARDTQYF. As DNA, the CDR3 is TGCGCCAGCAGCTTGGAGGGACAGGCCAGAGATACGCAGTATTTT.

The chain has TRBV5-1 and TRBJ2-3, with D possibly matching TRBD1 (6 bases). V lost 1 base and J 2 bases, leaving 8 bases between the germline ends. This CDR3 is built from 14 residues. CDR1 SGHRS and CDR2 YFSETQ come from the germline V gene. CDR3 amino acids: CASSLYRATDTQYF. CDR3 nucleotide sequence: TGCGCCAGCAGCTTGTACAGGGCCACAGATACGCAGTATTTT. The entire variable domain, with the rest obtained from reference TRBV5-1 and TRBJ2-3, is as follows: KAGVTQTPRYLIKTRGQQVTLSCSPISGHRSVSWYQQTPGQGLQFLFEYFSETQRNKGNFPGRFSGRQFSNSRSEMNVSTLELGDSALYLCASSLYRATDTQYFGPGTRLTVL.